This entry lists 29 T cell receptor beta chains sequenced from one sample in a study of blood T cell repertoires in COVID-19. Libraries were prepared by immunoSEQ multiplex PCR; TCRdb keeps only in-frame clonotypes and omits some of them. The table shows about 220,000 clones, with 65% to 85% occurring only once. Sequencing used PBMCs or T cells enriched from blood (not recorded which). The source is a woman aged 55 to 70 who had recovered from COVID-19.

This clone was seen only a few times. The chain is built from TRBV14 and TRBJ1-1; 7 bases line up with TRBD1. Germline V gene sequence: CDR1 SGHDN, CDR2 FVKESK. The CDR3 length is 13 residues. J lost 1 base, V lost 4 bases, and 0 bases had no gene match. CDR3 sequence: CASSRDRNTEAFF. For the CDR3, the DNA is TGTGCCAGCAGCCGGGACAGGAACACTGAAGCTTTCTTT.

The chain uses TRBV5-6 and TRBJ1-2; D is unresolved. The germline CDR1 and CDR2 sequences are SGHDT and YYEEEE. CDR3 length equals 15 residues. Between the trimmed V and J ends, which lost 0 bases and 4 bases, there was a span of 13 bases. CDR3 nucleotide sequence: TGTGCCAGCAGCTTGGGACTCACTCAAGGCTATGGCTACACCTTC. This encodes CASSLGLTQGYGYTF.

The rearrangement links TRBV19 to TRBJ2-7; D is ambiguous. V dropped 5 bases and J dropped 5 bases, with 13 bases sitting between them. Per the germline V gene, CDR1 is LNHDA and CDR2 is SQIVND (reference sequence). There are 13 residues in the CDR3. CDR3 coding DNA: TGTGCCAGTAGTTTCCGGGTGAGGAACGAGCAGTACTTC. This codes for CASSFRVRNEQYF. Full variable domain (rest looked up from reference TRBV19 and TRBJ2-7): DGGITQSPKYLFRKEGQNVTLSCEQNLNHDAMYWYRQDPGQGLRLIYYSQIVNDFQKGDIAEGYSVSREKKESFPLTVTSAQKNPTAFYLCASSFRVRNEQYFGPGTRLTVT.

The rearrangement joins TRBV7-2 to TRBJ2-3; 11 bases agree with TRBD2. The J segment lost 7 bases and the V segment lost 4 bases, leaving 13 bases of the junction unmatched. The CDR3 consists of 17 residues. Germline CDR1 and CDR2: SGHTA and FQGNSA. CDR3: CASSSSGTSGTGHTQYF. The CDR3 nucleotides read TGTGCCAGCAGCTCGTCCGGGACTAGCGGCACGGGACATACGCAGTATTTT.

The genes are TRBV23-1 and TRBJ1-2; 12 bases match TRBD1. TRBV23-1 is an ORF; its function is uncertain. Trimming removed 0 bases from V and 7 bases from J; junction bases left unmatched: 12. There are 18 residues in the CDR3. CDR3 DNA: TGCGCCAGCAGTCAATCAAGGGACAGGGGGCGCCTTTTCGGTGGCTACACCTTC. Protein: CASSQSRDRGRLFGGYTF.

This sequence joins TRBV6-5 and TRBJ2-7; 7 nucleotides line up with TRBD1. The CDR3 extends over 15 amino acids. Trimming at V came to 6 bases and at J to 4 bases, leaving 12 bases not matched to a gene. Germline V lookup: CDR1 MNHEY, CDR2 SVGAGI. The CDR3 protein is CASSPKTGFGYEQYF. In DNA, the CDR3 is TGTGCCAGCAGCCCCAAGACAGGGTTCGGATACGAGCAGTACTTC.

The V gene is TRBV19, the J gene TRBJ1-5; D ambiguous. The V and J ends lost 5 bases and 1 base respectively, with 6 bases between them. The CDR3 spans 13 residues. Germline CDR1 reads LNHDA; CDR2 reads SQIVND (reference sequence). The CDR3, as DNA: TGTGCCAGTAGTGAGCTAAGCAATCAGCCCCAGCATTTT. Its protein product is CASSELSNQPQHF.

This clone was seen a single time. This chain uses TRBV4-2 with TRBJ2-1, with a weak D call TRBD2 (6 bases). Between the trimmed V and J ends, which lost 4 bases and 0 bases, there was a span of 13 bases. Germline CDR1 LGHNA, CDR2 YNFKEQ. The CDR3 totals 16 residues. The CDR3 DNA sequence: TGTGCCAGCAGCCGCCCCCGGCGGGACTCCTACAATGAGCAGTTCTTC. Amino acids: CASSRPRRDSYNEQFF.

V gene TRBV29-1 combines with J gene TRBJ2-3; 10 bases map to TRBD1. The trim removed 6 bases at V and 3 bases at J, leaving 6 bases unmatched. Germline-derived CDR1 and CDR2 are SQVTM and ANQGSEA. The CDR3 has 14 amino acids. The CDR3 here is CSVDGTGATDTQYF. DNA for the CDR3: TGCAGCGTAGACGGGACAGGGGCGACAGATACGCAGTATTTT.

The rearrangement joins TRBV5-1 to TRBJ2-1; maybe TRBD1 (6 bases). This CDR3 is built from 14 residues. Trimming shortened V by 5 bases and J by 2 bases, and 11 bases separated the two germline ends. Germline V CDR1 and CDR2: SGHRS, YFSETQ. In DNA form, the CDR3 reads TGCGCCAGCAGAACAGGGTCCCCCTACAATGAGCAGTTCTTC. Translation gives CASRTGSPYNEQFF.

There are a few counts of this clone. The genes are TRBV10-3 and TRBJ1-2, with 7 bases aligning to TRBD1. The CDR3 covers 14 residues. Looked up from germline, CDR1 is ENHRY and CDR2 is SYGVKD. The V and J ends lost 0 bases and 4 bases, in that order; junction bases with no gene match: 2. This chain's CDR3 is CAISESGQTYGYTF. CDR3 sequence (DNA): TGTGCCATCAGTGAGTCGGGACAGACCTATGGCTACACCTTC.

This chain uses TRBV16 with TRBJ1-6, with 7 nucleotides matching TRBD1. Germline loops: CDR1 KGHSY, CDR2 FQNENV. After removal of 3 bases from V and 7 bases from J, the junction contained 6 bases not matched to a gene. CDR3 length: 15 amino acids. The CDR3 DNA reads TGTGCCAGCAGCCAGATACAGGGGTTAAATTCACCCCTCCACTTT. Translating it yields CASSQIQGLNSPLHF.

This chain connects TRBV10-3 to TRBJ2-1, with TRBD1 matching over 9 bases. V lost 7 bases and J lost 7; bases outside the gene matches: 17. Germline loops: CDR1 ENHRY, CDR2 SYGVKD. The CDR3 is 17 residues long. CDR3 amino acids: CAITGREPGQGRNEQFF. CDR3 in DNA: TGTGCCATCACAGGACGGGAACCGGGACAGGGACGTAATGAGCAGTTCTTC.

This rearrangement joins TRBV9 to TRBJ2-3; TRBD1 might be the D (5 bases). Germline V gene sequence: CDR1 SGDLS, CDR2 YYNGEE. V was trimmed by 0 bases and J by 10 bases, leaving 12 bases between them. The CDR3 contains 13 residues. The chain's CDR3 is CASSVVRGGSQYF. The CDR3 DNA sequence: TGTGCCAGCAGCGTAGTAAGGGGTGGGTCGCAGTATTTT.

The gene calls are TRBV27 and TRBJ2-7, with 12 nucleotides matching TRBD2. Germline CDR1 MNHEY, CDR2 SMNVEV (reference sequence). Germline trimming cut 6 bases from V and 3 bases from J; bases unmatched to any gene: 6. This CDR3 spans 15 amino acids. In nucleotides, the CDR3 is TGTGCCAGCAGGACCGGACTAGCGGGATTCTACGAGCAGTACTTC. Its protein is CASRTGLAGFYEQYF.

The rearrangement joins TRBV19 to TRBJ2-1; a possible D gene is TRBD2 (6 bases). Trimming took off 10 bases at V and 2 bases at J, with 15 bases between the two ends. This CDR3 contains 14 residues. Germline V gene sequence: CDR1 LNHDA, CDR2 SQIVND (reference sequence). The CDR3 nucleotides are TGTGCCACCCGTAGGTCTAGCGCCTACAATGAGCAGTTCTTC. Protein product: CATRRSSAYNEQFF.

The CDR3 DNA follows: TGTGCTAGTGGTTTCCAAACCGGGACAGGTGGAGGGCCCCAGCATTTT. It translates to CASGFQTGTGGGPQHF. The chain combines TRBV12-5 with TRBJ1-5; 8 bases line up with TRBD1. This CDR3 is built from 16 residues. Trimming cost V 3 bases and J 9 bases; bases outside gene matches: 13. The germline V gene has CDR1 LGHNT and CDR2 FRNRAP.

V usage is TRBV11-2 and J usage is TRBJ2-7, with D maybe TRBD2 (6 bases). The CDR3 covers 14 residues. Germline lookup yields CDR1 SGHAT and CDR2 FQNNGV. Trimming left V 2 bases short and J 4 bases short, with 12 bases between. The CDR3 coding sequence is TGTGCCAGCAGCTTACCGGGAGCTTCTTACGAGCAGTACTTC. This sequence encodes CASSLPGASYEQYF.

This clone was observed once. The chain couples TRBV5-4 to TRBJ2-1, with 12 bases that match TRBD1. The CDR3 extends over 17 amino acids. CDR1 SGHNT and CDR2 YYREEE come from the germline V gene (reference sequence). The junction had 4 bases not matched to a gene; V was cut back by 2 bases and J by 1 base. The CDR3: CASSLGTGGRSYNEQFF. For the CDR3, the DNA is TGTGCCAGCAGCTTAGGGACAGGGGGCAGGTCCTACAATGAGCAGTTCTTC.

This clone was counted a few times. This chain connects TRBV13 to TRBJ2-5, with 16 bases identical to TRBD2. Germline CDR1 PRHDT, CDR2 FYEKMQ (reference sequence). The CDR3 is 16 amino acids. Germline trimming cut 3 bases from V and 6 bases from J; bases unmatched to any gene: 4. The CDR3 nucleotides are TGTGCCAGCAGCTTGGGACTAGCGGGGGGGCCGAAGACCCAGTACTTC. Translation: CASSLGLAGGPKTQYF.

In this sample, this clone turned up once. CDR3 protein: CSASPIAGRQETQYF. CDR3 in DNA: TGCAGTGCTAGTCCTATAGCGGGGAGACAAGAGACCCAGTACTTC. The rearrangement joins TRBV20-1 to TRBJ2-5; 8 bases line up with TRBD2. V lost 3 bases and J lost 2; bases outside the gene matches: 8. Looked up from germline, CDR1 is DFQATT and CDR2 is SNEGSKA (reference sequence). The CDR3 extends over 15 amino acids.

The chain recombines TRBV12-3 or TRBV12-4 with TRBJ1-2; perhaps TRBD1 as D (6 bases). This CDR3 has 12 amino acids. V dropped 3 bases and J dropped 8 bases, with 10 bases sitting between them. The DNA for the CDR3 is TGTGCCAGCAGTTTTGGCAGGGGAGGCTACACCTTC. This gives the protein CASSFGRGGYTF.

The chain uses TRBV5-4 and TRBJ2-7; D is ambiguous. Germline V gene data show CDR1 as SGHNT and CDR2 as YYREEE (reference sequence). The V gene lost 4 bases and the J gene lost 6 bases, with 17 bases spanning the gap. The CDR3 is 14 amino acids. The DNA for the CDR3 is TGTGCCAGCAGCCGGCGGCAGACTGTTGGCGAGCAGTACTTC. It encodes CASSRRQTVGEQYF.

The V call is TRBV2, the J call TRBJ2-3; D gene ambiguous. Germline CDR1 is SNHLY and CDR2 is FYNNEI. The CDR3 loop spans 13 amino acids. Deletions cut 4 bases from V and 5 bases from J, with 10 bases between. CDR3 sequence: CASSVIFGDTQYF. CDR3 sequence (DNA): TGTGCCAGCAGTGTGATATTCGGAGATACGCAGTATTTT.

The gene calls are TRBV5-1 and TRBJ2-7; D is unresolved. CDR1 SGHRS and CDR2 YFSETQ come from the germline V gene. The CDR3 totals 14 residues. V shed 0 bases and J shed 5 bases, with 12 bases lying between them. The CDR3 here is CASSLDRHPNEQYF. CDR3 coding DNA: TGCGCCAGCAGCTTGGACCGACACCCCAACGAGCAGTACTTC.

The CDR3 region has the DNA TGTGCCAGCAGGGTTGGTGACTTTGACCAGCCCCAGCATTTT. It is translated as CASRVGDFDQPQHF. The rearrangement uses TRBV6-1 and TRBJ1-5; D uncertain. Germline lookup yields CDR1 MNHNS and CDR2 SASEGT. V lost 6 bases, J lost 7 bases, and 16 bases lay in between. This CDR3 has 14 residues.

This clone has a single count. The rearrangement joins TRBV7-8 to TRBJ2-7; tentatively, D is TRBD2 (5 bases). V lost 2 bases to trimming and J lost 0 bases, with 14 bases between them. Germline V gene sequence: CDR1 SGHVS, CDR2 FQNEAQ. The CDR3 is 16 residues long. CDR3 protein: CASSLIVTEASYEQYF. The CDR3 DNA is TGTGCCAGCAGCTTAATCGTGACGGAGGCCTCCTACGAGCAGTACTTC.

This chain links TRBV2 with TRBJ2-1; D is uncertain. This CDR3 is 12 amino acids long. Trimming left V 4 bases short and J 8 bases short, with 9 bases between. Germline-derived CDR1 and CDR2 are SNHLY and FYNNEI. The CDR3 reads CASSVSGYEQFF. The CDR3 bases are TGTGCCAGCAGTGTCTCCGGGTATGAGCAGTTCTTC.

The chain recombines TRBV19 with TRBJ1-3; tentative D call: TRBD1 (5 bases). CDR1 and CDR2 (germline): LNHDA, SQIVND (reference sequence). Trimming took 5 bases from V and 2 from J, leaving 16 bases between them. This CDR3 comprises 16 residues. The CDR3 sequence: CASSAQEGSTGNTIYF. CDR3 in DNA: TGTGCCAGTAGTGCTCAGGAGGGGTCGACTGGAAACACCATATATTTT.